This T cell receptor (beta chain) was sequenced in a study of cytomegalovirus exposure and HLA in healthy donors. Overall study: The Caucasian-associated ancestry cluster held less than 85% of a few hundred genotyped donors. Notes on the study in general: HLA allele associations emerged for around 15,000 TCR beta sequences in a later analysis, at 0.05 false discovery rate. In a later analysis, across HLA loci, associated TCR counts were highest for DRB1, lowest for HLA-C.

With regard to this clone: Its matching antigen is unknown.

PCR employed 60 Vbeta and 13 Jbeta primers. Measured with immunoSEQ multiplex PCR; TCRdb has only the in-frame clones, and not every one. The sample contains under 95,000 clones, around three quarters of which appear only once. This CDR3 contains 15 residues. Germline-derived CDR1 and CDR2 are MNHNY and SVGAGI (reference sequence). Trimming shortened V by 10 bases and J by 2 bases, and 21 bases separated the two germline ends. The source is a male donor in good health and CMV-seronegative. Material for sequencing was PBMCs. The chain recombines TRBV6-6 with TRBJ2-7, with a possible D match to TRBD1 (6 bases). CDR3 region: CATGQPNTGTYEQYF. The CDR3 DNA sequence: TGTGCCACCGGACAGCCTAACACTGGGACCTACGAGCAGTACTTC.